Below, 20 T cell receptor beta chains from the same sample are listed, as sequenced in a study of T cell responses to AZD1222 COVID-19 vaccine. Data came from immunoSEQ multiplex PCR; TCRdb stores just in-frame clones and leaves some out. This sample has 120,000 or so clones; around 88% occur once, and the top ten carry roughly 6.9%. Sequenced here: peripheral blood, sampled 28 days after the second AZD1222 dose. All receptors come from an adult who received the AZD1222 COVID-19 vaccine.

The gene calls are TRBV5-6 and TRBJ2-3; 9 bases align to TRBD2. The CDR3 is 16 amino acids. V lost 2 bases to trimming and J lost 2 bases; unmatched junction nucleotides: 6. The germline V gene has CDR1 SGHDT and CDR2 YYEEEE. Here the CDR3 reads CASSLWRGGNTDTQYF. In nucleotides, the CDR3 is TGTGCCAGCAGCTTATGGCGGGGGGGGAACACAGATACGCAGTATTTT.

As to this clone: At one end the junction does not follow the germline gene, possibly because of a read error. The chain combines TRBV7-9 with TRBJ2-7, with D unclear. The CDR3 is 13 amino acids. Germline-derived CDR1 and CDR2 are SEHNR and FQNEAQ (reference sequence). CDR3 region: CASSLDTYSEPYF. The CDR3, as DNA: TGTGCCAGCAGCTTAGACACATACAGTGAGCCGTACTTC.

The chain links TRBV19 to TRBJ1-1, with TRBD1 matching 8 bases. J gave up 3 bases and V 5 bases, and 5 bases lay outside the gene matches. The length of the CDR3 is 14 residues. In germline, CDR1 is LNHDA, CDR2 SQIVND (reference sequence). The CDR3 DNA is TGTGCCAGTAGTGTAACGACAGGGGACACTGAAGCTTTCTTT. Residues: CASSVTTGDTEAFF. Full variable domain (missing parts from reference TRBV19 and TRBJ1-1): DGGITQSPKYLFRKEGQNVTLSCEQNLNHDAMYWYRQDPGQGLRLIYYSQIVNDFQKGDIAEGYSVSREKKESFPLTVTSAQKNPTAFYLCASSVTTGDTEAFFGQGTRLTVV.

The CDR3 DNA is TGTGCCAGCAGCCCCGGACACCTAGCTAACTATGGCTACACCTTC. As protein: CASSPGHLANYGYTF. The chain links TRBV9 to TRBJ1-2; D perhaps matches TRBD1 (5 bases). Germline assignment: CDR1 SGDLS and CDR2 YYNGEE. The ends were cut back, 4 bases at V and 0 bases at J, with 13 bases in the middle. The CDR3 length is 15 residues.

The chain carries TRBV29-1 and TRBJ2-3; weak D call: TRBD1 (5 bases). Germline loops: CDR1 SQVTM, CDR2 ANQGSEA. Trimming took off 5 bases at V and 5 bases at J, with 14 bases between the two ends. The CDR3 sequence is 13 residues long. This CDR3 reads CSVYGASQDTQYF. CDR3 DNA: TGCAGCGTTTATGGGGCTAGTCAAGATACGCAGTATTTT.

This clone was detected only a few times. V and J are TRBV7-8 and TRBJ1-5; the D is unclear. Germline CDR1 reads SGHVS; CDR2 reads FQNEAQ. CDR3 length equals 15 residues. Trimming pared 5 bases from V and 4 bases from J, leaving 15 bases between. The CDR3 sequence: CASSPSETLNQPQHF. As DNA, the CDR3 is TGTGCCAGCAGCCCCTCTGAGACCCTTAATCAGCCCCAGCATTTT.

This chain links TRBV12-3 or TRBV12-4 with TRBJ2-5; tentative D call: TRBD1 (6 bases). V was cut by 4 bases and J by 7 bases, with 13 bases left in between. The CDR3 runs to 13 residues. In nucleotides, the CDR3 is TGTGCCAGCAGTTCGTACAGGGTGTTGACCCAGTACTTC. Encoded protein: CASSSYRVLTQYF.

The chain links TRBV18 to TRBJ1-2, with 10 positions matching TRBD1. The CDR3 has 13 residues. With 3 bases clipped from V and 7 bases from J, the junction kept 2 bases outside the gene matches. From germline, CDR1 is KGHSH and CDR2 LQKENI. The CDR3 DNA sequence: TGTGCCAGCTCACCGGGACAGGGGTTTGGCTACACCTTC. It is translated as CASSPGQGFGYTF.

The chain joins TRBV6-5 to TRBJ1-5; D not certain. Deletions cut 4 bases from V and 0 bases from J, with 10 bases between. This CDR3 contains 15 residues. Germline CDR1 reads MNHEY; CDR2 reads SVGAGI. The CDR3: CASSLMAASNQPQHF. In DNA, the CDR3 is TGTGCCAGCAGTTTGATGGCAGCTAGCAATCAGCCCCAGCATTTT.

The rearrangement joins TRBV4-1 to TRBJ2-7; D remains ambiguous. Germline CDR1 and CDR2: MGHRA and YSYEKL. Trimming left V 2 bases short and J 1 base short, with 18 bases between. This CDR3 has 17 residues. The CDR3 region has the DNA TGCGCCAGCAGCCAATGGGTGATAAAGGGAAGATCCTACGAGCAGTACTTC. Translating it yields CASSQWVIKGRSYEQYF.

This clone was seen once. The J gene is TRBJ1-5, the V gene TRBV27, with D unclear. The CDR3 runs to 14 residues. Germline CDR1 and CDR2: MNHEY and SMNVEV (reference sequence). The V gene lost 2 bases and the J gene lost 0 bases, with 5 bases spanning the gap. The CDR3 is CASSLRVSNQPQHF. The CDR3, as DNA: TGTGCCAGCAGTTTAAGGGTTAGCAATCAGCCCCAGCATTTT.

The rearrangement joins TRBV4-1 to TRBJ1-1; the D gene is possibly TRBD1 (5 bases). V lost 1 base, J lost 2 bases, and 23 bases lay in between. This CDR3 spans 19 amino acids. Germline values: CDR1 MGHRA, CDR2 YSYEKL. The CDR3 sequence is CASSQVRLGVMGTNTEAFF. As DNA, the CDR3 is TGCGCCAGCAGCCAAGTTCGGTTGGGGGTCATGGGTACAAACACTGAAGCTTTCTTT.

For this clone: The identical CDR3 is also encoded by other nucleotide sequences in the sample. The J gene is TRBJ2-7, the V gene TRBV19; no clear D. Trimming pared 0 bases from V and 2 bases from J, leaving 8 bases between. Looked up from germline, CDR1 is LNHDA and CDR2 is SQIVND (reference sequence). The CDR3 extends over 14 amino acids. CDR3 region: CASSIEQPPYEQYF. CDR3 bases: TGTGCCAGTAGTATAGAACAGCCACCCTACGAGCAGTACTTC.

The J gene is TRBJ2-7, the V gene TRBV2; D is possibly TRBD1 (6 bases). V lost 5 bases, J lost 6 bases, and 11 bases lay in between. Germline V lookup: CDR1 SNHLY, CDR2 FYNNEI. This CDR3 has 12 amino acids. CDR3 in amino acids: CASSIPGVEQYF. CDR3 sequence (DNA): TGTGCCAGCAGTATTCCAGGGGTCGAGCAGTACTTC.

V gene TRBV19 combines with J gene TRBJ2-2; weak D call: TRBD1 (5 bases). V was pared by 5 bases and J by 1 base, with 8 bases between. Per germline, CDR1 LNHDA and CDR2 SQIVND (reference sequence). CDR3 length: 14 residues. The CDR3 sequence is CASSATENTGELFF. CDR3 coding DNA: TGTGCCAGTAGTGCGACAGAGAACACCGGGGAGCTGTTTTTT.

The chain employs TRBV11-3 and TRBJ2-7, with D unclear. The CDR3 loop spans 12 amino acids. Looked up from germline, CDR1 is SGHNT and CDR2 is YENEEA. The V and J ends lost 1 base and 2 bases respectively, with 3 bases between them. CDR3: CASSLAPYEQYF. The CDR3 nucleotides are TGTGCCAGCAGCTTAGCTCCCTACGAGCAGTACTTC.

The chain combines TRBV3-1 (or the pseudogene TRBV3-2) with TRBJ2-3; TRBD1 agrees at 7 bases. V trimming: 0 bases; J trimming: 0 bases; junction bases outside the gene matches: 6. There are 17 residues in the CDR3. CDR1 is LGHDT, CDR2 YNNKEL, per germline (reference sequence). CDR3 DNA: TGTGCCAGCAGCCAAGATGCCGGGACAGTTAGCACAGATACGCAGTATTTT. Its translation is CASSQDAGTVSTDTQYF.

The chain links TRBV7-6 to TRBJ1-4, with a tentative D call TRBD1 (5 bases). V was pared by 4 bases and J by 0 bases, with 12 bases between. Looked up from germline, CDR1 is SGHVS and CDR2 is FNYEAQ. The CDR3 runs to 16 residues. The CDR3 nucleotides are TGTGCCAGCAGCTCCCAGGGCCAGACAACTAATGAAAAACTGTTTTTT. It encodes CASSSQGQTTNEKLFF.

The rearrangement joins TRBV13 to TRBJ2-7, with a tentative D call TRBD1 (5 bases). The V and J ends lost 0 bases and 5 bases respectively, with 17 bases between them. Looked up from germline, CDR1 is PRHDT and CDR2 is FYEKMQ (reference sequence). CDR3 length equals 16 residues. Here the CDR3 DNA reads TGTGCCAGCAGCTTAGGCGTGACCAGGGTAAGGGACGAGCAGTACTTC. It specifies CASSLGVTRVRDEQYF.

V gene TRBV7-3 combines with J gene TRBJ2-3, with 8 bases identical to TRBD1. The CDR3 is 14 amino acids. Germline CDR1 and CDR2: SGHTA and FQGTGA. Losses at the gene ends were 5 bases for V and 4 bases for J; bases not matched to a gene: 5. The CDR3, as DNA: TGTGCCAGCAGCGCTGACAGGGGTCCAGATACGCAGTATTTT. Translating gives CASSADRGPDTQYF.